Below are 10 T cell receptor beta chains sequenced from a single sample in a study of blood T cell repertoires in COVID-19. Method: immunoSEQ multiplex PCR; TCRdb's copy keeps in-frame clones and lacks some. This table holds about 190,000 clones, more than 75% found once. The specimen sequenced was PBMCs or T cells enriched from blood (not recorded which). Receptor source: a man aged 35-49 years with acute COVID-19.

The chain couples TRBV21-1 to TRBJ2-7; the table names TRBD2, a call not compared with the DNA. TRBV21-1 is noted as a pseudogene. The CDR3 sequence is 16 residues long. CDR3 residues: CASSTPGLAEVYEQYF. CDR3 sequence (DNA): TGTGCCAGCAGCACTCCGGGACTAGCGGAGGTCTACGAGCAGTACTTC.

In DNA, the CDR3 is TGTGCCAGCAGTTCAGCAGGTTCTAATTCACCCCTCCACTTT. Translating it yields CASSSAGSNSPLHF. J is TRBJ1-6 and V is TRBV28; D remains ambiguous. The CDR3 length is 14 residues. Between the trimmed V and J ends, which lost 4 bases and 6 bases, there was a span of 10 bases. Germline assignment: CDR1 MDHEN and CDR2 SYDVKM. Looking up the rest from reference TRBV28 and TRBJ1-6 gives the full variable domain: DVKVTQSSRYLVKRTGEKVFLECVQDMDHENMFWYRQDPGLGLRLIYFSYDVKMKEKGDIPEGYSVSREKKERFSLILESASTNQTSMYLCASSSAGSNSPLHFGNGTRLTVT.

The CDR3 nucleotides are TGTGCCATCAGCGGACAGGGGGACGGCAATCAGCCCCAGCATTTT. Translation: CAISGQGDGNQPQHF. V and J are TRBV10-3 and TRBJ1-5; TRBD1 agrees at 10 bases. The germline V gene encodes CDR1 ENHRY and CDR2 SYGVKD. The CDR3 runs to 15 residues. V dropped 6 bases and J dropped 2; count of bases not matched to a gene: 4.

The V gene is TRBV6-5, the J gene TRBJ1-5; D might be TRBD1 (5 bases). Germline-derived CDR1 and CDR2 are MNHEY and SVGAGI. The CDR3 has 15 residues. Deletions cut 0 bases from V and 10 bases from J, with 16 bases between. The DNA for the CDR3 is TGTGCCAGCAGTTACTCTTCGGAGGGGATGGGTCCCCAGCATTTT. It translates to CASSYSSEGMGPQHF.

The chain employs TRBV29-1 and TRBJ2-1; maybe TRBD2 (6 bases). V was pared by 7 bases and J by 2 bases, with 12 bases between. CDR1 and CDR2 (germline): SQVTM, ANQGSEA. The CDR3 has 13 residues. The CDR3 here is CSGGTAAYNEQFF. DNA for the CDR3: TGCAGCGGTGGGACTGCAGCCTACAATGAGCAGTTCTTC.

V usage is TRBV5-5 and J usage is TRBJ1-5, with 8 bases lining up with TRBD1. Germline V CDR1 and CDR2: SGHKS, YYEKEE (reference sequence). J gave up 6 bases and V 4 bases, and 6 bases lay outside the gene matches. The CDR3 extends over 14 amino acids. The CDR3 spells CASSRGTGTQPQHF. For the CDR3, the DNA is TGTGCCAGCAGCCGAGGGACAGGCACTCAGCCCCAGCATTTT.

This sequence joins TRBV5-4 and TRBJ1-2; TRBD1 might be the D (5 bases). The CDR3 has 15 residues. Germline V gene sequence: CDR1 SGHNT, CDR2 YYREEE (reference sequence). V was trimmed by 4 bases and J by 4 bases, leaving 17 bases between them. CDR3 coding DNA: TGTGCCAGCAGCCCGGAGACGCGTCAGGGCTATGGCTACACCTTC. Its translation: CASSPETRQGYGYTF.

The chain uses TRBV25-1 and TRBJ2-7; 10 bases line up with TRBD1. This CDR3 contains 14 residues. Looked up from germline, CDR1 is MGHDK and CDR2 is SYGVNS. V lost 6 bases and J lost 4; bases outside the gene matches: 6. The CDR3 sequence is CASRSGQGGYEQYF. CDR3 nucleotide sequence: TGTGCCAGCAGATCAGGACAGGGGGGGTACGAGCAGTACTTC.

V usage is TRBV27 and J usage is TRBJ2-7; 9 bases fit TRBD1. V was pared by 5 bases and J by 5 bases, with 7 bases of the junction left unmatched. This CDR3 is 14 amino acids long. Germline CDR1 is MNHEY and CDR2 is SMNVEV (reference sequence). The CDR3: CASSPGTGRNEQYF. The CDR3 bases are TGTGCCAGCAGTCCCGGGACAGGGAGGAACGAGCAGTACTTC.

The chain recombines TRBV11-2 with TRBJ2-7; TRBD1 aligns across 7 bases. Germline CDR1 reads SGHAT; CDR2 reads FQNNGV. This CDR3 contains 12 residues. Trimming at V came to 6 bases and at J to 7 bases, leaving 6 bases not matched to a gene. The DNA of the CDR3 is TGTGCCAGCAGGGGACAGTATCGGGAGCAGTACTTC. It encodes CASRGQYREQYF. The full variable domain, in which reference TRBV11-2 and TRBJ2-7 provide the parts outside the CDR3, is EAGVAQSPRYKIIEKRQSVAFWCNPISGHATLYWYQQILGQGPKLLIQFQNNGVVDDSQLPKDRFSAERLKGVDSTLKIQPAKLEDSAVYLCASRGQYREQYFGPGTRLTVT.